This T cell receptor beta chain was retrieved from a study of blood T cell repertoires in COVID-19. Turning to the study itself: From the United States, Italy and Spain came samples of acute and convalescent COVID-19. The cDNA or gDNA used as material had been derived from T cells, B-cell-depleted T cells, or PBMCs.

Per the germline V gene, CDR1 is SGHRS and CDR2 is YFSETQ. V gave up 0 bases and J gave up 3 bases, with 7 bases separating them. The CDR3 consists of 13 residues. How the authors handled the data: Researchers report that nucleated cell counts were estimated from reference gene primer amplification. TCRdb keeps only in-frame clones here, not all; method: immunoSEQ multiplex PCR. Clone size and V and J calls were adopted from that table, with D and trimming inferred from the DNA. Of 200,000 to 300,000 clones listed, approximately 83% are singletons. The specimen was peripheral blood. This chain joins TRBV5-1 and TRBJ2-7; D uncertain. This sequence originates from a woman aged 25 to 39 who had recovered from COVID-19. The DNA for the CDR3 is TGCGCCAGCAGCTTGGGACTGCTCTACGAGCAGTACTTC. Its protein product is CASSLGLLYEQYF.